This T cell receptor beta chain derives from a study of blood T cells in healthy people across ages. This clonotype was detected only once. Primed by a sample-barcoded 5' primer and a J-beta primer mix, a second PCR proceeded for roughly 6 to 12 cycles. MiXCR, applied by TCRdb to the 5' RACE reads, yields one record per CDR3 protein. The sample consists of over 1,500,000 distinct CDR3 sequences, about two fifths of them appearing once. The CDR3 spans 13 residues. The germline CDR1 and CDR2 sequences are SQVTM and ANQGSEA. V shed 6 bases and J shed 11 bases, with 22 bases lying between them. This receptor was taken from a human donor in good health. The V gene is TRBV29-1, the J gene TRBJ1-1; no definite D call. Sequencing used blood. The CDR3 sequence is CSVQLLTRRMAFF. In DNA, the CDR3 is TGCAGCGTCCAACTACTGACCAGGCGGATGGCTTTCTTT.